This T cell receptor (beta chain) was captured by sequencing in a study of regulatory T cells in long-lasting Graves disease. The V gene's germline CDR1 is ENHRY and CDR2 SYGVKD. Trimming removed 8 bases at V and 3 bases at J, with 21 bases between. This CDR3 has 16 amino acids. Relying on iRepertoire HTBI primers and Arm-PCR of CDR3 regions, the team built TCR beta libraries. In the original workflow: In the combined samples, roughly 62 TRBV and 14 to 15 TRBJ segments were identified. TCRdb re-analysed the multiplex PCR reads in MiXCR, keeping a single row per CDR3 protein. The V and J calls and clone size are TCRdb's, not the authors'. The data hold 360,000 or so distinct CDR3 sequences, with 16% observed a single time. This clonotype was seen a few times. The time point: newly diagnosed GD, antithyroid drugs for less than 3 months. Scientists built the TCR library using RNA that was extracted from PBMCs.

The sample was also reused in another study, on T cells in Graves' hyperthyroidism and ophthalmopathy. That source reports: The primer set for the first-round RT-PCR of the TCR CDR3 was HTBI. Prediction of ophthalmopathy progression came a median approximately 6 months pre-onset.

The V gene is TRBV10-3, the J gene TRBJ2-3; possibly TRBD1 or TRBD2 for D (6 bases each). This sequence originates from a man aged 40-55 years with Graves disease. Sequencing used peripheral blood mononuclear cells (PBMCs), obtained at new diagnosis, from a patient treated with antithyroid drugs. CDR3 coding DNA: TGTGCCATCCTTGGGAATGGGGGGCCGGGGACAGATACGCAGTATTTT. Translation gives CAILGNGGPGTDTQYF.